These 30 T cell receptor beta chains came from one sample sequenced in a study of shared clonotypes between healthy human individuals. This table comes from immunoSEQ multiplex PCR, and its TCRdb copy is limited to in-frame clones, with some not included. There are 600,000 to 750,000 clones in the sample; roughly 78% occur only once, and approximately 2% lies in the top ten. The source material was memory CD4+ T cells sorted from blood. Subset here: CD45RA-negative fraction. These receptors were obtained from a woman aged 25 to 45 in good health.

The count of this clone is one. Different DNA sequences within this sample yield the same CDR3. The chain employs TRBV4-1 and TRBJ2-3, with D perhaps TRBD1 (6 bases). Germline CDR1 is MGHRA and CDR2 is YSYEKL. The CDR3 runs 13 residues. V was trimmed by 3 bases and J by 4 bases, leaving 8 bases between them. The CDR3 region is CASSQAGADTQYF. The CDR3 DNA is TGCGCCAGCAGCCAGGCAGGGGCAGATACGCAGTATTTT.

The chain has TRBV29-1 and TRBJ2-1; 10 bases align to TRBD1. CDR3 length: 13 residues. CDR1 and CDR2 from the germline V gene are SQVTM and ANQGSEA. Trimming cost V 4 bases and J 7 bases; bases outside gene matches: 4. In DNA, the CDR3 is TGCAGCGTTGCCGACAGGGGGCCAAATGAGCAGTTCTTC. Residues: CSVADRGPNEQFF.

The chain recombines TRBV21-1 with TRBJ2-5; TRBD1 is the table's D call, not checked against the DNA. TRBV21-1 is flagged as a pseudogene. This CDR3 is 14 amino acids long. CDR3 nucleotide sequence: TGTGCCAGCAGCTCCGGACAGGAGCAAGAGACCCAGTACTTC. Translation gives CASSSGQEQETQYF.

The V call is TRBV25-1, the J call TRBJ2-7; D possibly corresponds to TRBD2 (5 bases). The CDR3 extends over 16 amino acids. Germline CDR1 reads MGHDK; CDR2 reads SYGVNS. V lost 5 bases and J 4 bases, leaving 21 bases between the germline ends. CDR3 DNA: TGTGCCAGCAGTCCCCCGGCGGGCAGTATCCAATACGAGCAGTACTTC. Translating gives CASSPPAGSIQYEQYF.

V gene TRBV15 combines with J gene TRBJ2-3; unclear D gene. Germline CDR1 LNHNV, CDR2 YYDKDF (reference sequence). V gave up 0 bases and J gave up 5 bases, with 6 bases separating them. This CDR3 contains 13 residues. CDR3 protein: CATSRDPGDTQYF. The DNA for the CDR3 is TGTGCCACCAGCAGAGATCCCGGAGATACGCAGTATTTT.

This clone has just a few counts. V gene TRBV10-3 combines with J gene TRBJ2-1, with 10 bases lining up with TRBD1. The CDR3 has 15 residues. Per the germline V gene, CDR1 is ENHRY and CDR2 is SYGVKD. Trimming took 4 bases from V and 8 from J; bases not matched to a gene: 8. The CDR3 sequence is CAISAGDRGRDEQFF. The CDR3, as DNA: TGTGCCATCAGTGCCGGGGACAGGGGTAGGGATGAGCAGTTCTTC.

This chain links TRBV19 with TRBJ1-5; a possible D gene is TRBD1 (5 bases). Per germline, CDR1 LNHDA and CDR2 SQIVND (reference sequence). This CDR3 region has 17 residues. Trimming stripped 8 bases from V and 0 bases from J, with 20 bases between. CDR3 loop: CASRGGNSVDSNQPQHF. The DNA of the CDR3 is TGTGCCAGTCGGGGCGGGAACTCGGTGGATAGCAATCAGCCCCAGCATTTT. Based on the CDR3 plus reference TRBV19 and TRBJ1-5, the full variable domain is DGGITQSPKYLFRKEGQNVTLSCEQNLNHDAMYWYRQDPGQGLRLIYYSQIVNDFQKGDIAEGYSVSREKKESFPLTVTSAQKNPTAFYLCASRGGNSVDSNQPQHFGDGTRLSIL.

The rearrangement uses TRBV5-1 and TRBJ2-7; TRBD1 might be the D (5 bases). The germline CDR1 and CDR2 sequences are SGHRS and YFSETQ. The CDR3 covers 14 residues. The V gene lost 4 bases and the J gene lost 3 bases, with 14 bases spanning the gap. The chain's CDR3 is CASSKDPDNYEQYF. CDR3 bases: TGCGCCAGCAGCAAGGACCCGGACAACTACGAGCAGTACTTC.

The gene calls are TRBV5-4 and TRBJ2-1; tentatively, D is TRBD2 (6 bases). The germline gives CDR1 SGHNT, CDR2 YYREEE (reference sequence). This CDR3 is built from 13 residues. Between the trimmed V and J ends, which lost 0 bases and 11 bases, there was a span of 12 bases. In nucleotides, the CDR3 is TGTGCCAGCAGCTTGGCCGGGGAGGTGAAGCAGTTCTTC. Encoded protein: CASSLAGEVKQFF.

The chain joins TRBV9 to TRBJ2-1, with TRBD2 identical over 8 bases. Germline CDR1 SGDLS, CDR2 YYNGEE. The CDR3 runs to 15 residues. The V segment lost 1 base and the J segment 3 bases; nucleotides outside the gene matches: 3. CDR3 loop: CASSVTSGVYNEQFF. In DNA form, the CDR3 reads TGTGCCAGCAGCGTAACTAGCGGAGTCTACAATGAGCAGTTCTTC.

This chain links TRBV19 with TRBJ2-5; D might be TRBD1 (6 bases). Germline CDR1 is LNHDA and CDR2 is SQIVND (reference sequence). The CDR3 covers 14 residues. V was shortened by 3 bases and J by 5 bases, with 13 bases between the two germline ends. CDR3 in amino acids: CASSINRAAETQYF. Written as DNA, the CDR3 is TGTGCCAGTAGTATCAACAGGGCTGCCGAGACCCAGTACTTC.

The CDR3 sequence: CASSPPATSGRDDEQFF. The CDR3 coding sequence is TGCGCCAGCAGCCCCCCGGCGACTAGCGGGAGGGACGATGAGCAGTTCTTC. The chain links TRBV5-1 to TRBJ2-1, with TRBD2 matching over 14 bases. Trimming removed 4 bases from V and 8 bases from J; junction bases left unmatched: 11. Looked up from germline, CDR1 is SGHRS and CDR2 is YFSETQ. The CDR3 is made up of 17 amino acids.

The chain combines TRBV11-2 with TRBJ2-7; 12 nucleotides agree with TRBD2. CDR1 and CDR2 from the germline V gene are SGHAT and FQNNGV. This CDR3 has 13 amino acids. With V trimmed by 5 bases and J by 7 bases, 3 bases remained unmatched. In nucleotides, the CDR3 is TGTGCCAGCAGCCGGACTAGCGGGAAGGAGCAGTACTTC. Translation gives CASSRTSGKEQYF.

The chain couples TRBV6-5 to TRBJ2-5; 8 bases align to TRBD2. Germline V CDR1 and CDR2: MNHEY, SVGAGI. V was pared by 6 bases and J by 7 bases, with 13 bases of the junction left unmatched. The CDR3 runs to 15 residues. The CDR3 loop is CASSARTGGPGTQYF. CDR3 bases: TGTGCCAGCAGCGCCCGAACGGGAGGGCCAGGGACCCAGTACTTC.

The chain links TRBV5-1 to TRBJ1-1; no clear D. Trimming pared 0 bases from V and 1 base from J, leaving 10 bases between. The CDR3 is made up of 15 amino acids. Germline CDR1 is SGHRS and CDR2 is YFSETQ. This CDR3 reads CASSLAGVRNTEAFF. The CDR3 DNA reads as TGCGCCAGCAGCTTGGCGGGTGTCCGGAACACTGAAGCTTTCTTT.

The chain joins TRBV5-8 to TRBJ2-7, with TRBD2 identical over 8 bases. After removal of 1 base from V and 0 bases from J, the junction contained 0 bases not matched to a gene. The germline CDR1 and CDR2 sequences are SGHTS and YDEGEE. This CDR3 is built from 14 residues. The CDR3 spells CASSLTSGSYEQYF. The CDR3 DNA is TGTGCCAGCAGCTTGACTAGCGGCTCCTACGAGCAGTACTTC.

The rearrangement joins TRBV7-3 to TRBJ1-5; D possibly corresponds to TRBD1 (5 bases). CDR1 SGHTA and CDR2 FQGTGA come from the germline V gene. V was pared by 4 bases and J by 6 bases, with 10 bases between. The CDR3 is 13 amino acids. The CDR3 loop is CASSSHGGQPQHF. The DNA of the CDR3 is TGTGCCAGCAGCTCCCACGGGGGTCAGCCCCAGCATTTT.

The CDR3 protein is CAYNSGTGAYSNQPQHF. The CDR3, as DNA: TGTGCCTACAACTCCGGGACAGGGGCTTATAGCAATCAGCCCCAGCATTTT. The genes are TRBV30 and TRBJ1-5, with 10 nucleotides matching TRBD1. CDR3 length equals 17 residues. Looked up from germline, CDR1 is GTSNPN and CDR2 is SVGIG (reference sequence). After removal of 7 bases from V and 0 bases from J, the junction contained 12 bases not matched to a gene.

The rearrangement uses TRBV10-3 and TRBJ2-1; 12 positions match TRBD2. V lost 0 bases and J lost 8; bases outside the gene matches: 11. The V gene's germline CDR1 is ENHRY and CDR2 SYGVKD. This CDR3 is built from 18 residues. CDR3 sequence reads: CAISESSSGRARGYEQFF. In DNA form, the CDR3 reads TGTGCCATCAGTGAGTCGTCTAGCGGGAGGGCCAGGGGTTATGAGCAGTTCTTC.

This clone was detected only a few times. Written as DNA, the CDR3 is TGTGCCAGTAGTATAGAGGGGACAGGGGGCGACGAGCAGTACTTC. Translated, it gives CASSIEGTGGDEQYF. The chain links TRBV19 to TRBJ2-7; 12 positions match TRBD1. The CDR3 is made up of 15 amino acids. Germline loops: CDR1 LNHDA, CDR2 SQIVND (reference sequence). V shed 0 bases, J shed 5 bases, and the junction held 2 bases outside the gene matches.

The chain has TRBV10-3 and TRBJ2-2; D uncertain. The germline CDR1 and CDR2 sequences are ENHRY and SYGVKD. This CDR3 comprises 13 residues. Trimming took off 6 bases at V and 3 bases at J, with 8 bases between the two ends. CDR3 sequence: CAISPLYTGELFF. The DNA for the CDR3 is TGTGCCATCAGCCCCTTGTACACCGGGGAGCTGTTTTTT.

The chain recombines TRBV15 with TRBJ2-1, with unresolved D. V was clipped by 3 bases and J by 7 bases, with 19 bases between them. CDR3 size: 16 residues. Germline V gives CDR1 LNHNV, CDR2 YYDKDF (reference sequence). In DNA, the CDR3 is TGTGCCACCAGCAGTCCACGACTCAGCTTACGGAATGAGCAGTTCTTC. It encodes CATSSPRLSLRNEQFF.

This chain's CDR3 is CASRYGRTGELFF. The CDR3 nucleotides are TGCGCCAGCCGTTACGGTCGCACCGGGGAGCTGTTTTTT. The chain uses TRBV10-1 and TRBJ2-2; no definite D call. The V gene lost 8 bases and the J gene lost 4 bases, with 11 bases spanning the gap. The V gene's germline CDR1 is WNHNN and CDR2 SYGVQD (reference sequence). The CDR3 extends over 13 amino acids.

J is TRBJ1-5 and V is TRBV19; D remains unclear. Per the germline V gene, CDR1 is LNHDA and CDR2 is SQIVND (reference sequence). The ends were cut back, 0 bases at V and 4 bases at J, with 10 bases in the middle. The CDR3 spans 15 residues. DNA for the CDR3: TGTGCCAGTAGTATAGAGCCCAACATGAATCAGCCCCAGCATTTT. Amino acids: CASSIEPNMNQPQHF. The entire variable domain, with the rest obtained from reference TRBV19 and TRBJ1-5, is as follows: DGGITQSPKYLFRKEGQNVTLSCEQNLNHDAMYWYRQDPGQGLRLIYYSQIVNDFQKGDIAEGYSVSREKKESFPLTVTSAQKNPTAFYLCASSIEPNMNQPQHFGDGTRLSIL.

The chain joins TRBV28 to TRBJ2-2; TRBD2 agrees at 8 bases. CDR3 size: 15 residues. The V gene end was trimmed by 6 bases and the J gene end by 4 bases; junction bases not matched to a gene: 7. Germline CDR1 is MDHEN and CDR2 is SYDVKM. The CDR3 nucleotides read TGTGCCAGCAGCTTAATAGCGGGGACCACCGGGGAGCTGTTTTTT. This encodes CASSLIAGTTGELFF.

The chain uses TRBV2 and TRBJ2-1, with a possible D match to TRBD2 (6 bases). Germline CDR1 reads SNHLY; CDR2 reads FYNNEI. The CDR3 runs 13 residues. V shed 6 bases and J shed 7 bases, with 13 bases lying between them. This CDR3 reads CASSALGLNEQFF. The CDR3 coding sequence is TGTGCCAGCAGCGCCCTGGGACTGAATGAGCAGTTCTTC.

The rearrangement uses TRBV7-8 and TRBJ2-1; 8 positions match TRBD2. V shed 5 bases and J 5 bases; nucleotides not matched to a gene: 14. CDR1 and CDR2 (germline): SGHVS, FQNEAQ. The length of the CDR3 is 17 residues. The CDR3 sequence: CASSQATLAGGNNEQFF. The CDR3 bases are TGTGCCAGCAGCCAAGCTACCCTAGCGGGCGGAAACAATGAGCAGTTCTTC.

This clone came up many times. The rearrangement joins TRBV4-1 to TRBJ1-1; unclear D gene. CDR3 size: 14 residues. V gave up 6 bases and J gave up 2 bases, with 13 bases separating them. Per germline, CDR1 MGHRA and CDR2 YSYEKL. The CDR3 nucleotides are TGCGCCAGCAGGGGGTTATTAAAAAACACTGAAGCTTTCTTT. Its protein is CASRGLLKNTEAFF.

The chain recombines TRBV6-4 with TRBJ2-1, with 9 bases lining up with TRBD2. This CDR3 is built from 17 residues. Losses at the gene ends were 4 bases for V and 10 bases for J; bases not matched to a gene: 17. In germline, CDR1 is MRHNA, CDR2 SNTAGT. The DNA of the CDR3 is TGTGCCAGCAGTGCCTGCCCAGGGACTAGCCCGGCCAGCGAGCAGTTCTTC. It codes for CASSACPGTSPASEQFF.

This clone was seen a few times. This chain links TRBV14 with TRBJ2-5; D uncertain. The CDR3 spans 13 residues. With 4 bases removed from V and 5 bases from J, the gap between germline ends came to 11 bases. Germline V gene data show CDR1 as SGHDN and CDR2 as FVKESK. The CDR3 here is CASSLHARETQYF. In nucleotides, the CDR3 is TGTGCCAGCAGCCTCCATGCGAGGGAGACCCAGTACTTC.